This T cell receptor beta chain stems from a study of blood T cell repertoires in COVID-19 (dated by TCRdb to about 2020). Broadly, across the study: Collaborator samples came from the United States, Italy and Spain and covered acute and convalescent phases of COVID-19. The prospective study material was composed of cDNA or gDNA derived from T cells, B-cell-depleted T cells, or PBMCs. Deeply sampled blood TCRbeta repertoires from subjects exposed to, actively infected with, or recovered from COVID-19 were included in the dataset. The repertoires were released in a freely available public database intended as a resource for research on the immune response to SARS-CoV-2. The samples were drawn from the first 160 participants of the ongoing ImmuneRACE study and from 1,254 subjects provided by 6 global collaborators. Nearly every sample came with metadata listing a de-identified subject ID, COVID-19 status, age in years and sex. Where available, HLA class I and class II types were taken from metadata supplied by the sample provider and were not determined by assay-based typing. Results the study describes overall, beyond this receptor: How much clinical and demographic metadata was included differed by source and by participant, and the metadata was provided uncurated.

The germline V gene specifies MGHRA as CDR1 and YSYEKL as CDR2. The trim is 1 base for V and 7 bases for J, with a gap of 10 bases between the germline ends. The CDR3 measures 14 amino acids from cysteine to phenylalanine. The only DNA kept is the CDR3, 42 bases in frame from the first base. With regard to this clone: Its antigen remains unidentified. The record has no base qualities; no much larger clone is one base away.

Each collaborating institution followed its own protocols to collect whole blood in K2EDTA tubes. For TCRbeta analysis, collaborators shipped samples in one of three forms: frozen whole blood, isolated PBMCs, or DNA extracted from either of those sample types. TCRbeta CDR3 regions were amplified from genomic DNA by means of the immunoSEQ Assay, a bias-controlled multiplex PCR. The source study handled its data this way. The number of nucleated cells in each sample was estimated from the amplification of reference gene primers within the assay. To quantify the absolute abundance of each unique TCRbeta CDR3 rearrangement, sequence reads were collapsed and filtered. For each sample, productive Simpson clonality was calculated by taking the square root of Simpson's diversity index across productive rearrangements. This immuneACCESS table, as held by TCRdb, lists in-frame sequences with V and J called but not all clones. Of the missing ones, under half trace to an unresolved V gene in checked studies; the others have no known cause. The V and J calls and clone size are taken from that table; D and trimming were inferred from the DNA. For this sample there are tens of thousands of clones; roughly 87% appear just once. The ten largest clones represent about 3% of the sample.

This chain is built from TRBV4-1 and TRBJ2-2; TRBD1 is a possible D gene, resting on 5 matching bases. This sequence was found in a woman aged 45-65 years with active or convalescent COVID-19. Sequencing was performed on peripheral blood. The base sequence is TGCGCCAGCAGCCAAGGGGGCTTGGGCGGGGAGCTGTTTTTT. It encodes CASSQGGLGGELFF.